The 29 T cell receptor beta chains below were found in one sample sequenced in a study of blood T cell repertoires in COVID-19. Repertoires were generated with immunoSEQ multiplex PCR, while TCRdb's copy carries only in-frame clones and drops some. Of about 180,000 clones listed, about 86% were seen once; the top ten hold about 12%. Input material: peripheral blood. The receptors here all came from a woman in her 70s with COVID-19, enrolled during active disease.

The V gene is TRBV28, the J gene TRBJ1-5, with 8 bases lining up with TRBD1. Looked up from germline, CDR1 is MDHEN and CDR2 is SYDVKM. This CDR3 is built from 19 residues. V lost 2 bases, J lost 2 bases, and 14 bases stayed unmatched. The CDR3 is CASSLTVVVGTGRNQPQHF. In DNA form, the CDR3 reads TGTGCCAGCAGTTTAACTGTCGTTGTGGGGACAGGCCGCAATCAGCCCCAGCATTTT.

CDR3 sequence (DNA): TGTGCCAGCAGTTTATCGTACACTGAAGCTTTCTTT. Residues: CASSLSYTEAFF. The V and J genes are TRBV28 and TRBJ1-1; D is uncertain. The germline V gene encodes CDR1 MDHEN and CDR2 SYDVKM. The CDR3 loop spans 12 amino acids. V dropped 1 base and J dropped 3 bases, with 3 bases sitting between them.

The chain is built from TRBV21-1 and TRBJ1-1; the table's D call, TRBD1, has no DNA check behind it. TRBV21-1 is deemed a pseudogene. The CDR3 consists of 19 residues. The CDR3 loop reads CASSKNRDRGKDVNTEAFF. The CDR3 bases are TGTGCCAGCAGCAAAAACCGGGACAGGGGTAAGGATGTGAACACTGAAGCTTTCTTT.

V gene TRBV5-1 combines with J gene TRBJ2-3, with D unclear. The ends were cut back, 0 bases at V and 6 bases at J, with 14 bases in the middle. Germline V CDR1 and CDR2: SGHRS, YFSETQ. This CDR3 comprises 15 residues. The CDR3 region is CASSLDVSATDTQYF. CDR3 sequence (DNA): TGCGCCAGCAGCTTGGACGTCAGCGCTACGGATACGCAGTATTTT.

This chain links TRBV2 with TRBJ2-2; TRBD2 matches at 8 bases. Germline V lookup: CDR1 SNHLY, CDR2 FYNNEI. Trimming at V came to 2 bases and at J to 3 bases, leaving 5 bases not matched to a gene. The CDR3 totals 16 residues. The CDR3 spells CASSETGGPDTGELFF. The CDR3 nucleotides read TGTGCCAGCAGTGAAACGGGGGGGCCGGACACCGGGGAGCTGTTTTTT.

The chain links TRBV6-6 to TRBJ1-1; maybe TRBD1 (6 bases). Germline lookup yields CDR1 MNHNY and CDR2 SVGAGI (reference sequence). Trimming pared 7 bases from V and 4 bases from J, leaving 10 bases between. The CDR3 length is 12 residues. CDR3 loop: CASNLQGTEAFF. The CDR3 DNA is TGTGCCAGCAACCTACAGGGCACTGAAGCTTTCTTT.

CDR3 sequence (DNA): TGCGCCAGCAGCTTGTCGGCTCAGCGAAATGAAAAACTGTTTTTT. The encoded protein is CASSLSAQRNEKLFF. The chain is built from TRBV5-1 and TRBJ1-4, with D hard to call. Germline V CDR1 and CDR2: SGHRS, YFSETQ. The CDR3 is made up of 15 amino acids. V was cut by 1 base and J by 5 bases, with 12 bases left in between.

The chain has TRBV3-1 (or the pseudogene TRBV3-2) and TRBJ1-1; 7 bases map to TRBD1. Germline V gene lookup returns CDR1 LGHDT and CDR2 YNNKEL (reference sequence). J gave up 6 bases and V 1 base, and 5 bases lay outside the gene matches. The CDR3 extends over 14 amino acids. Here the CDR3 DNA reads TGTGCCAGCAGCCAAGGACAGGGCTACGCTGAAGCTTTCTTT. This sequence encodes CASSQGQGYAEAFF.

The genes are TRBV6-5 and TRBJ2-1; TRBD1 is a possible D gene (6 bases). Looked up from germline, CDR1 is MNHEY and CDR2 is SVGAGI. The germline V and J ends were trimmed by 9 bases and 2 bases, with 17 bases remaining between them. This CDR3 comprises 15 residues. The CDR3 spells CASYPATGAYNEQFF. Here the CDR3 DNA reads TGTGCCAGTTATCCGGCGACAGGAGCCTACAATGAGCAGTTCTTC.

As DNA, the CDR3 is TGTGCCAGCAGCAAAGACCGCAGGAAAACAGGGGCAGGGGCCAACGTCCTGACTTTC. Its protein product is CASSKDRRKTGAGANVLTF. The gene calls are TRBV21-1 and TRBJ2-6; the table's D call TRBD1 went unverified against the DNA. TRBV21-1 is marked as a pseudogene. The CDR3 sequence is 19 residues long.

This clone is a singleton in its sample. CDR3 sequence reads: CASSSSSYEQYF. The CDR3 nucleotides are TGTGCCAGCAGTAGTAGTTCTTACGAGCAGTACTTC. The chain has TRBV12-3 or TRBV12-4 and TRBJ2-7; D unclear. The CDR3 loop spans 12 amino acids. V shed 5 bases and J shed 4 bases, with 9 bases lying between them.

The chain combines TRBV6-2 or TRBV6-3 with TRBJ2-1, with D perhaps matching TRBD2 (6 bases). The CDR3 runs to 16 residues. V lost 5 bases, J lost 0 bases, and 14 bases lay in between. The germline CDR1 and CDR2 sequences are MNHEY and SVGEGT. CDR3: CASSPLGGSSYNEQFF. The DNA of the CDR3 is TGTGCCAGCAGTCCCTTGGGGGGTAGCTCCTACAATGAGCAGTTCTTC.

The gene calls are TRBV19 and TRBJ1-6, with 7 bases matching TRBD1. With 8 bases clipped from V and 9 bases from J, the junction kept 10 bases outside the gene matches. Germline values: CDR1 LNHDA, CDR2 SQIVND (reference sequence). CDR3 length: 14 amino acids. CDR3 sequence reads: CASAVQGRTSPLHF. The CDR3 coding sequence is TGTGCCAGTGCCGTACAGGGGCGGACTTCACCCCTCCACTTT.

The J gene is TRBJ2-2, the V gene TRBV13; tentative D call: TRBD2 (5 bases). The length of the CDR3 is 15 residues. Between the trimmed V and J ends, which lost 2 bases and 4 bases, there was a span of 11 bases. Germline CDR1 is PRHDT and CDR2 is FYEKMQ (reference sequence). CDR3 loop: CASSLTEARTGELFF. DNA of the CDR3: TGTGCCAGCAGCTTAACGGAGGCCCGCACCGGGGAGCTGTTTTTT.

A few counts support this clone. The chain carries TRBV3-1 (or the pseudogene TRBV3-2) and TRBJ1-2; 9 nucleotides align to TRBD1. Germline CDR1 reads LGHDT; CDR2 reads YNNKEL (reference sequence). The CDR3 extends over 15 amino acids. The J segment lost 8 bases and the V segment lost 0 bases, leaving 7 bases of the junction unmatched. CDR3 sequence (DNA): TGTGCCAGCAGCCAAGATTGGGGGACAGGGTCGGGCTACACCTTC. Amino acid sequence: CASSQDWGTGSGYTF.

The V gene is TRBV5-1, the J gene TRBJ1-2; weak D call: TRBD1 (5 bases). Deletions cut 1 base from V and 6 bases from J, with 19 bases between. Germline V gene sequence: CDR1 SGHRS, CDR2 YFSETQ. CDR3 length: 16 residues. DNA of the CDR3: TGCGCCAGCAGCTTGAATAAACAGGTCAATAGGGATGGCTACACCTTC. Its translation is CASSLNKQVNRDGYTF.

The rearrangement joins TRBV6-5 to TRBJ2-3; 11 bases are shared with TRBD2. CDR3 length: 15 residues. Germline V lookup: CDR1 MNHEY, CDR2 SVGAGI. J lost 3 bases, V lost 3 bases, and 2 bases had no gene match. The chain's CDR3 is CASSYTSGRTDTQYF. As DNA, the CDR3 is TGTGCCAGCAGTTATACTAGCGGGAGAACAGATACGCAGTATTTT.

The rearrangement joins TRBV20-1 to TRBJ2-3; tentative D call: TRBD1 (6 bases). CDR3 length equals 11 residues. Trimming stripped 7 bases from V and 7 bases from J, with 12 bases between. Germline loops: CDR1 DFQATT, CDR2 SNEGSKA (reference sequence). CDR3 protein: CSGQATNTQYF. The CDR3 region has the DNA TGCAGTGGACAGGCGACGAATACGCAGTATTTT.

The CDR3 spells CASSLRGSGNTIYF. The CDR3 DNA sequence: TGTGCCAGCAGCTTACGGGGGTCTGGAAACACCATATATTTT. The J gene is TRBJ1-3, the V gene TRBV7-9, with D perhaps matching TRBD1 (5 bases). This CDR3 has 14 amino acids. V was cut by 2 bases and J by 1 base, with 6 bases left in between. The germline V gene encodes CDR1 SEHNR and CDR2 FQNEAQ (reference sequence).

The genes are TRBV14 and TRBJ1-1, with TRBD1 matching 12 bases. The CDR3 extends over 16 amino acids. Germline loops: CDR1 SGHDN, CDR2 FVKESK. With 1 base clipped from V and 5 bases from J, the junction kept 5 bases outside the gene matches. Here the CDR3 DNA reads TGTGCCAGCAGCCAAGTGGGGGACAGGGGGCGGACTGAAGCTTTCTTT. Amino acid sequence: CASSQVGDRGRTEAFF.

The chain carries TRBV5-5 and TRBJ2-5; 9 bases match TRBD1. The J segment lost 5 bases and the V segment lost 4 bases, leaving 6 bases of the junction unmatched. The V gene's germline CDR1 is SGHKS and CDR2 YYEKEE (reference sequence). CDR3 size: 14 residues. The chain's CDR3 is CASSAWTGAETQYF. The CDR3 coding sequence is TGTGCCAGCAGCGCCTGGACAGGGGCCGAGACCCAGTACTTC. Full variable domain (outside the CDR3, taken from reference TRBV5-5 and TRBJ2-5): DAGVTQSPTHLIKTRGQQVTLRCSPISGHKSVSWYQQVLGQGPQFIFQYYEKEERGRGNFPDRFSARQFPNYSSELNVNALLLGDSALYLCASSAWTGAETQYFGPGTRLLVL.

The chain is built from TRBV2 and TRBJ1-1, with 8 bases matching TRBD1. The CDR3 length is 14 residues. With 4 bases clipped from V and 1 base from J, the junction kept 2 bases outside the gene matches. Germline assignment: CDR1 SNHLY and CDR2 FYNNEI. This CDR3 reads CASSGDRTNTEAFF. CDR3 nucleotide sequence: TGTGCCAGCAGTGGGGACAGGACGAACACTGAAGCTTTCTTT.

The rearrangement joins TRBV7-9 to TRBJ2-5, with 16 bases identical to TRBD2. V lost 6 bases to trimming and J lost 5 bases; unmatched junction nucleotides: 12. The CDR3 spans 18 residues. Germline V gene data show CDR1 as SEHNR and CDR2 as FQNEAQ (reference sequence). The CDR3 spells CASSPGTSGRGPRETQYF. In DNA, the CDR3 is TGTGCCAGCAGTCCCGGGACTAGCGGGAGGGGCCCCAGGGAGACCCAGTACTTC.

The CDR3 nucleotides read TGTGCCAGCCTCCGCGTAGGGGGGGCTCTCACAGATACGCAGTATTTT. Protein sequence: CASLRVGGALTDTQYF. This chain connects TRBV6-6 to TRBJ2-3, with a weak D call TRBD2 (7 bases). Germline V gives CDR1 MNHNY, CDR2 SVGAGI (reference sequence). Trimming took off 8 bases at V and 2 bases at J, with 20 bases between the two ends. This CDR3 region has 16 residues.

This clone is a singleton in its sample. The chain employs TRBV3-1 (or the pseudogene TRBV3-2) and TRBJ2-3, with D maybe TRBD1 (6 bases). This CDR3 comprises 15 residues. Germline CDR1 reads LGHDT; CDR2 reads YNNKEL (reference sequence). V shed 0 bases and J shed 4 bases, with 11 bases lying between them. CDR3 DNA: TGTGCCAGCAGCCAAGAACAGGGTTCAGCAGATACGCAGTATTTT. This codes for CASSQEQGSADTQYF.

This chain links TRBV6-5 with TRBJ2-1; D is undetermined. The CDR3 runs to 11 residues. Per the germline V gene, CDR1 is MNHEY and CDR2 is SVGAGI. The germline V and J ends were trimmed by 6 bases and 5 bases, with 5 bases remaining between them. CDR3 in DNA: TGTGCCAGCAGCCGTCACAATGAGCAGTTCTTC. This sequence encodes CASSRHNEQFF.

The gene calls are TRBV18 and TRBJ1-2; the match to TRBD1 covers 9 bases. The CDR3 is 14 residues long. Germline CDR1 and CDR2: KGHSH and LQKENI. V was pared by 4 bases and J by 7 bases, with 7 bases of the junction left unmatched. CDR3 in amino acids: CASSQEQGAGGYTF. CDR3 in DNA: TGTGCCAGCTCACAAGAACAGGGGGCCGGTGGCTACACCTTC.

This clone has a handful of counts. An end of the junction differs from the germline gene, which may be a read error. CDR3 sequence: CASRYYSLPLNTEAFF. The CDR3 bases are TGTGCCAGCAGATACTACAGCTTACCTTTGAACACTGAAGCTTTCTTT. The rearrangement uses TRBV6-2 or TRBV6-3 and TRBJ1-1; no definite D call. The germline gives CDR1 MNHEY, CDR2 SVGEGT. The CDR3 is 16 residues long.

This clone was recorded at least ten times. The V call is TRBV12-3 or TRBV12-4, the J call TRBJ1-2, with unresolved D. The CDR3 sequence is 11 residues long. V lost 5 bases and J 8 bases, leaving 9 bases between the germline ends. CDR3: CASSLEHGYTF. In DNA, the CDR3 is TGTGCCAGCAGTCTAGAACACGGCTACACCTTC.